This passage covers 20 T cell receptor beta chains from one sample sequenced in a study of blood T cells in healthy people across ages (dated by TCRdb to the mid-2010s). The library was made by 5' RACE. TCRdb shows the sequencer as Illumina HiSeq 2500. A second PCR of roughly 6 to 11 cycles was performed with a sample-barcoded 5' primer and a J-beta primer mix. TCRdb reprocessed the public reads (quality trimming at Q25 with fastp, clone calling with MiXCR) and kept in-frame beta chains. Each record represents a unique CDR3 protein, reported with the most common genes and DNA among its rows. The sample includes roughly 1,300,000 distinct CDR3 sequences, with roughly 64% observed a single time. Under 8.5% of the sample belongs to the ten largest clones. Sequenced: blood. These receptors all come from a man between 18 and 35 years old in good health.

In its sample, this clonotype was seen a few times. The V call is TRBV29-1, the J call TRBJ2-1; TRBD2 aligns across 15 bases. With 6 bases clipped from V and 7 bases from J, the junction kept 7 bases outside the gene matches. The CDR3 has 15 residues. The germline gives CDR1 SQVTM, CDR2 ANQGSEA. The CDR3 bases are TGCAGCGTAGATCCGGGGACTAGCGGGAGGAATGAGCAGTTCTTC. Its translation: CSVDPGTSGRNEQFF.

The chain joins TRBV2 to TRBJ2-7; D is undetermined. There are 14 residues in the CDR3. Trimming stripped 4 bases from V and 3 bases from J, with 13 bases between. The germline gives CDR1 SNHLY, CDR2 FYNNEI. CDR3 residues: CASSGPGSNYEQYF. The CDR3 DNA reads as TGTGCCAGCAGTGGTCCCGGGTCGAACTACGAGCAGTACTTC.

This chain uses TRBV10-2 with TRBJ1-1, with D perhaps TRBD1 (5 bases). Germline-derived CDR1 and CDR2 are WSHSY and SAAADI. The V end was cut by 3 bases, the J end by 4 bases, with 6 bases between. This CDR3 comprises 12 residues. CDR3 DNA: TGCGCCAGCAGTGACGACAGCACTGAAGCTTTCTTT. This gives the protein CASSDDSTEAFF.

The V call is TRBV10-3, the J call TRBJ2-7; D gene uncertain. The V and J ends lost 2 bases and 5 bases respectively, with 16 bases between them. The CDR3 has 15 residues. Germline V CDR1 and CDR2: ENHRY, SYGVKD. The CDR3 DNA sequence: TGTGCCATCAGTGAGGAGGCCGTTACATTAAACGAGCAGTACTTC. Its translation: CAISEEAVTLNEQYF.

CDR3 protein: CASSLAGPAGGKLFF. CDR3 nucleotide sequence: TGCGCCAGCAGCTTGGCAGGCCCTGCCGGGGGAAAACTGTTTTTT. The chain combines TRBV5-1 with TRBJ1-4, with D possibly being TRBD1 (5 bases). The CDR3 totals 15 residues. V gave up 0 bases and J gave up 10 bases, with 16 bases separating them. Germline V CDR1 and CDR2: SGHRS, YFSETQ.

V and J are TRBV27 and TRBJ1-4; unclear D gene. Trimming pared 3 bases from V and 6 bases from J, leaving 8 bases between. The CDR3 contains 13 residues. Germline V gives CDR1 MNHEY, CDR2 SMNVEV (reference sequence). The CDR3 spells CASSFQNDEKLFF. CDR3 DNA sequence: TGTGCCAGCAGTTTCCAGAATGATGAAAAACTGTTTTTT.

This chain joins TRBV11-2 and TRBJ2-3, with 9 bases lining up with TRBD2. In germline, CDR1 is SGHAT, CDR2 FQNNGV. V dropped 5 bases and J dropped 0; count of bases not matched to a gene: 6. The CDR3 covers 16 residues. The CDR3 reads CASSPATSGSTDTQYF. CDR3 nucleotide sequence: TGTGCCAGCAGCCCGGCGACTAGCGGAAGCACAGATACGCAGTATTTT.

The V call is TRBV4-1, the J call TRBJ2-5; 11 bases align to TRBD1. The DNA matches TRBJ2-7 better at its end, which makes the J call doubtful. The germline CDR1 and CDR2 sequences are MGHRA and YSYEKL. This CDR3 contains 16 residues. The CDR3 nucleotides are TGCGCCAGCAGAGCAAGGGAAGGGACAGGGGGGTACGAGCAGTACTTC. Translation gives CASRAREGTGGYEQYF.

This chain links TRBV4-3 with TRBJ2-1; 11 bases are a match to TRBD1. The CDR3 runs 20 residues. Germline assignment: CDR1 LGHNA and CDR2 YSLEER. The V gene end was trimmed by 0 bases and the J gene end by 6 bases; junction bases not matched to a gene: 16. CDR3 protein: CASSQDLNKVAGQGGNEQFF. DNA for the CDR3: TGCGCCAGCAGCCAAGATTTAAATAAGGTTGCGGGACAGGGGGGCAATGAGCAGTTCTTC.

This clonotype was recorded at least ten times. V usage is TRBV7-8 and J usage is TRBJ2-7; 12 bases are shared with TRBD1. Germline lookup yields CDR1 SGHVS and CDR2 FQNEAQ. The CDR3 consists of 16 residues. The V segment lost 1 base and the J segment 2 bases; nucleotides outside the gene matches: 3. The DNA for the CDR3 is TGTGCCAGCAGCTTAGATTGGGACAGGGGGCCCTACGAGCAGTACTTC. It is translated as CASSLDWDRGPYEQYF.

The rearrangement links TRBV6-2 or TRBV6-3 to TRBJ2-7; D unresolved. The V gene's germline CDR1 is MNHEY and CDR2 SVGEGT. Trimming took 6 bases from V and 7 from J, leaving 13 bases between them. This CDR3 is 12 amino acids long. The CDR3 sequence: CASRSAPWEQYF. The CDR3 nucleotides are TGTGCCAGCAGGTCAGCACCTTGGGAGCAGTACTTC.

The rearrangement joins TRBV3-1 to TRBJ2-5; no definite D call. Germline CDR1 and CDR2: LGHDT and YNNKEL (reference sequence). V dropped 0 bases and J dropped 5 bases, with 7 bases sitting between them. The CDR3 has 13 residues. The CDR3 DNA follows: TGTGCCAGCAGCCAAGAATTGTGGGAGACCCAGTACTTC. It yields the protein CASSQELWETQYF.

This chain links TRBV4-2 with TRBJ1-4; no definite D call. There are 15 residues in the CDR3. V shed 8 bases and J shed 8 bases, with 21 bases lying between them. Germline CDR1 is LGHNA and CDR2 is YNFKEQ. Written as DNA, the CDR3 is TGTGCCAGCGGCCTTCCGGGTCCCCAAGGGGAAAAACTGTTTTTT. This translates into CASGLPGPQGEKLFF.

The chain has TRBV29-1 and TRBJ2-3, with TRBD1 matching over 7 bases. The CDR3 has 13 residues. J gave up 6 bases and V 5 bases, and 8 bases lay outside the gene matches. Germline V gives CDR1 SQVTM, CDR2 ANQGSEA. CDR3 in amino acids: CSVRVRGLDTQYF. The DNA of the CDR3 is TGCAGCGTTCGTGTGAGGGGGCTGGATACGCAGTATTTT.

Only a few counts were recorded for this clonotype. A junction boundary mismatches the germline segment, possibly from a read error. The chain carries TRBV12-3 or TRBV12-4 and TRBJ1-5; 7 positions match TRBD1. The CDR3 length is 13 residues. The CDR3, as DNA: TGTGCCAGCAGCTTAGGGGGCTTTCAGCCCCAGCATTTT. Amino acids: CASSLGGFQPQHF.

V and J are TRBV4-3 and TRBJ2-4; D gene uncertain. Germline loops: CDR1 LGHNA, CDR2 YSLEER. V lost 3 bases, J lost 0 bases, and 9 bases lay in between. This CDR3 is built from 15 residues. Here the CDR3 reads CASSQDALAKNIQYF. The CDR3 coding sequence is TGCGCCAGCAGCCAGGACGCACTAGCCAAAAACATTCAGTACTTC.

The rearrangement joins TRBV20-1 to TRBJ2-1, with 8 bases matching TRBD2. Germline V gene lookup returns CDR1 DFQATT and CDR2 SNEGSKA (reference sequence). This CDR3 has 14 amino acids. Unmatched junction bases numbered 7, after V lost 0 bases and J lost 9 bases. This CDR3 is CSARDQQREFEQFF. DNA of the CDR3: TGCAGTGCTAGAGATCAGCAGCGGGAGTTTGAGCAGTTCTTC.

The chain employs TRBV10-3 and TRBJ2-6, with D uncertain. The CDR3 is 14 residues long. Germline lookup yields CDR1 ENHRY and CDR2 SYGVKD. V was trimmed by 10 bases and J by 1 base, leaving 11 bases between them. This CDR3 reads CATHVGSGANVLTF. The CDR3 DNA is TGTGCCACCCATGTGGGGTCTGGGGCCAACGTCCTGACTTTC.

V gene TRBV3-1 combines with J gene TRBJ2-1; the match to TRBD2 covers 8 bases. In germline, CDR1 is LGHDT, CDR2 YNNKEL (reference sequence). The V segment lost 0 bases and the J segment 1 base; nucleotides outside the gene matches: 11. The CDR3 contains 19 residues. In DNA form, the CDR3 reads TGTGCCAGCAGCCAAGATCCCTCCTCGGGACTAGGGTCCTACAATGAGCAGTTCTTC. The encoded protein is CASSQDPSSGLGSYNEQFF.

The V and J genes are TRBV4-1 and TRBJ2-7; 9 nucleotides line up with TRBD1. The CDR3 totals 18 residues. Per germline, CDR1 MGHRA and CDR2 YSYEKL. V dropped 2 bases and J dropped 1; count of bases not matched to a gene: 12. This CDR3 reads CASSQLIPGTGQSYEQYF. The CDR3 DNA is TGCGCCAGCAGCCAACTTATCCCCGGGACAGGGCAATCCTACGAGCAGTACTTC.